The clone carrying this T cell receptor beta chain has more than one count but fewer than ten. Its antigen is as yet unknown. This sample stems from a study of blood T cells in healthy people across ages. General study findings and limits: Roughly linear age-related decline in beta diversity appeared, significant by age around 40. Underestimates were what the diversity estimates from one million T cells were considered to be.

PBMCs, at least 6.5 million per sample, were isolated. V was clipped by 5 bases and J by 5 bases, with 21 bases between them. Germline CDR1 and CDR2: SNHLY and FYNNEI. The CDR3 loop spans 16 amino acids. With a J-beta primer mix and a sample-barcoded 5' primer, a second PCR ran 7 to 11 cycles. Each CDR3 protein is one row after TCRdb ran MiXCR on the 5' RACE reads. The sample yields roughly 1.7 million distinct CDR3 sequences, roughly 32% seen once. The chain links TRBV2 to TRBJ1-1, with TRBD1 as a possible D gene (6 bases). The receptor's source is a woman in her twenties or thirties in good health. The sample was blood. The CDR3 sequence is CASSYSTTGAQTEAFF. For the CDR3, the DNA is TGTGCCAGCAGTTACTCCACCACGGGGGCGCAGACTGAAGCTTTCTTT.